This T cell receptor beta chain was found in a study of shared clonotypes between healthy human individuals. General study results and limits: The naive CD4 repertoires of several donors were compared, and approximately 5% of clonotypes were shared.

As concerns this clone: Its antigen is unidentified.

Profiled with immunoSEQ multiplex PCR; TCRdb holds only in-frame clones, not every one. The profile covers roughly 2,500,000 clones, with 80% to 95% appearing a single time and 0.36% taken by the ten largest. Germline-derived CDR1 and CDR2 are SGHRS and YFSETQ. Trimming cost V 0 bases and J 2 bases, with 14 bases left between them. This CDR3 spans 16 amino acids. The sequence came from a man aged 18 to 30 in good health. Some clones in this sample may be carry-over from other donors' samples. This chain joins TRBV5-1 and TRBJ2-5; no reliable D call. The specimen sequenced was naive CD4+ T cells from PBMCs. Subset of the sample: CD45RA+ positively selected. In DNA, the CDR3 is TGCGCCAGCAGCTTGGCCGGAGCAGGCGAACAAGAGACCCAGTACTTC. Encoded protein: CASSLAGAGEQETQYF.